Shown below are 29 T cell receptor beta chains from a single sample sequenced in a study of T-cell memory formation after mild COVID-19. In TCRdb, the 5' RACE reads were re-called with MiXCR into one record per CDR3 protein. The sample lists about 120,000 distinct CDR3 sequences; approximately 21% were seen once. Sequencing was carried out using PBMCs or a T cell subset sorted from them (not recorded which). The receptors here all came from a man aged 18 to 35 who had mild COVID-19 (a few samples of this study predate the infection). Cell type and time point are not known.

CDR3 in amino acids: CASSDIFNSPLHF. DNA of the CDR3: TGTGCCAGCAGCGACATCTTTAATTCACCCCTCCACTTT. The rearrangement links TRBV3-1 to TRBJ1-6, with unresolved D. Trimming pared 5 bases from V and 6 bases from J, leaving 8 bases between. The CDR3 length is 13 residues. The germline gives CDR1 LGHDT, CDR2 YNNKEL (reference sequence). The full variable domain, in which reference TRBV3-1 and TRBJ1-6 provide the parts outside the CDR3, is DTAVSQTPKYLVTQMGNDKSIKCEQNLGHDTMYWYKQDSKKFLKIMFSYNNKELIINETVPNRFSPKSPDKAHLNLHINSLELGDSAVYFCASSDIFNSPLHFGNGTRLTVT.

In this sample, this clonotype turned up many times. V gene TRBV6-7 combines with J gene TRBJ1-6; D is uncertain. TRBV6-7 belongs to the ORF category, with a function that is uncertain. Trimming cost V 1 base and J 17 bases, with 9 bases left between them. The CDR3 runs to 11 residues. The CDR3 bases are TGTGCCAGCAGTTACTGGCATGAAATCCACTTT. Amino acids: CASSYWHEIHF.

V usage is TRBV4-3 and J usage is TRBJ1-6, with 7 bases matching TRBD1. V shed 4 bases and J 9 bases; nucleotides not matched to a gene: 3. CDR1 LGHNA and CDR2 YSLEER come from the germline V gene. This CDR3 is 13 amino acids long. The CDR3 nucleotides read TGCGCCAGCAGCCTCACAGGGGCTTCACCCCTCCACTTT. It codes for CASSLTGASPLHF.

The rearrangement joins TRBV9 to TRBJ2-2; D unclear. Trimming took 1 base from V and 2 from J, leaving 9 bases between them. The CDR3 has 15 amino acids. CDR1 and CDR2 (germline): SGDLS, YYNGEE. For the CDR3, the DNA is TGTGCCAGCAGCGTATACGGGTCTAACACCGGGGAGCTGTTTTTT. The encoded protein is CASSVYGSNTGELFF.

The chain combines TRBV11-2 with TRBJ2-5; TRBD2 is a possible D gene (6 bases). Germline lookup yields CDR1 SGHAT and CDR2 FQNNGV. Trimming cost V 3 bases and J 5 bases, with 19 bases left between them. The CDR3 extends over 16 amino acids. The CDR3, as DNA: TGTGCCAGCAGCTTTGGAGGGTACGGGCTTAGGGAGACCCAGTACTTC. It is translated as CASSFGGYGLRETQYF.

This clonotype was seen only a few times. The chain is built from TRBV7-9 and TRBJ1-1, with TRBD1 as a possible D gene (5 bases). Germline V gives CDR1 SEHNR, CDR2 FQNEAQ (reference sequence). The CDR3 consists of 17 residues. V shed 5 bases and J shed 1 base, with 20 bases lying between them. The CDR3, as DNA: TGTGCCAGCAGCGGCCGGGGGGAAGGGCTTTCGAACACTGAAGCTTTCTTT. Protein sequence: CASSGRGEGLSNTEAFF.

This clonotype has a handful of counts. V usage is TRBV18 and J usage is TRBJ2-3; tentatively, D is TRBD1 (6 bases). CDR1 KGHSH and CDR2 LQKENI come from the germline V gene. This CDR3 region has 16 residues. The ends were cut back, 6 bases at V and 4 bases at J, with 20 bases in the middle. This CDR3 reads CASSRTHYRESDTQYF. Here the CDR3 DNA reads TGTGCCAGCTCCCGAACCCATTACAGGGAATCAGATACGCAGTATTTT.

V gene TRBV6-5 combines with J gene TRBJ2-3; tentative D call: TRBD2 (6 bases). The germline V gene has CDR1 MNHEY and CDR2 SVGAGI. The CDR3 is 12 amino acids. V was shortened by 5 bases and J by 6 bases, with 9 bases between the two germline ends. The CDR3 sequence is CASSGLTDTQYF. As DNA, the CDR3 is TGTGCCAGCAGTGGACTAACCGATACGCAGTATTTT.

The V call is TRBV20-1, the J call TRBJ2-3, with D tentatively TRBD1 (7 bases). V lost 3 bases, J lost 3 bases, and 16 bases lay in between. Per germline, CDR1 DFQATT and CDR2 SNEGSKA (reference sequence). The CDR3 is 15 residues long. CDR3 bases: TGCAGTGCTAGGAAGCAGGGGGGTGGAACAGATACGCAGTATTTT. Amino acids: CSARKQGGGTDTQYF.

J is TRBJ2-1 and V is TRBV7-9; possible D gene TRBD1, 6 bases. The CDR3 sequence is 15 residues long. Trimming left V 0 bases short and J 5 bases short, with 11 bases between. Germline CDR1 is SEHNR and CDR2 is FQNEAQ (reference sequence). The CDR3 protein is CASSLARSGDNEQFF. CDR3 in DNA: TGTGCCAGCAGCTTAGCGCGCTCAGGGGACAATGAGCAGTTCTTC. The entire variable domain, with the rest obtained from reference TRBV7-9 and TRBJ2-1, is as follows: DTGVSQNPRHKITKRGQNVTFRCDPISEHNRLYWYRQTLGQGPEFLTYFQNEAQLEKSRLLSDRFSAERPKGSFSTLEIQRTEQGDSAMYLCASSLARSGDNEQFFGPGTRLTVL.

This clonotype was detected a few times. This chain's CDR3 is CASSQGYSGALSTDTQYF. The CDR3 DNA reads as TGCGCCAGCAGCCAAGGATACAGCGGGGCCCTTAGCACAGATACGCAGTATTTT. The genes are TRBV4-1 and TRBJ2-3, with TRBD2 matching 7 bases. The CDR3 extends over 18 amino acids. V trimming: 1 base; J trimming: 0 bases; junction bases outside the gene matches: 10. Germline V CDR1 and CDR2: MGHRA, YSYEKL.

This clonotype has a handful of counts. The chain joins TRBV9 to TRBJ2-7; TRBD2 might be the D (6 bases). From germline, CDR1 is SGDLS and CDR2 YYNGEE. The CDR3 is made up of 15 amino acids. Trimming left V 2 bases short and J 7 bases short, with 19 bases between. CDR3 sequence (DNA): TGTGCCAGCAGCGTTGGAGGGGATCCTGTGGCGGAGCAGTACTTC. Residues: CASSVGGDPVAEQYF.

V gene TRBV10-3 combines with J gene TRBJ2-7, with TRBD2 as a possible D gene (6 bases). CDR3 length: 12 residues. Germline-derived CDR1 and CDR2 are ENHRY and SYGVKD. V was clipped by 3 bases and J by 7 bases, with 10 bases between them. The CDR3, as DNA: TGTGCCATCAGTGACTATGGAGGGGAGCAGTACGTC. Its translation is CAISDYGGEQYV.

This clonotype appeared a few times. This chain connects TRBV6-2 or TRBV6-3 to TRBJ2-7; D remains unclear. V lost 3 bases to trimming and J lost 3 bases, with 9 bases between them. The germline V gene has CDR1 MNHEY and CDR2 SVGEGT. The CDR3 totals 13 residues. CDR3 sequence: CASSYKGIYEQYF. The CDR3 region has the DNA TGTGCCAGCAGTTATAAGGGAATCTACGAGCAGTACTTC.

The chain recombines TRBV6-5 with TRBJ2-1; D remains ambiguous. V lost 6 bases, J lost 0 bases, and 12 bases lay in between. The CDR3 contains 15 residues. In germline, CDR1 is MNHEY, CDR2 SVGAGI. The CDR3 here is CASRPTESSYNEQFF. The CDR3 region has the DNA TGTGCCAGCAGGCCTACTGAGAGCTCCTACAATGAGCAGTTCTTC.

The chain carries TRBV27 and TRBJ2-7; D is unclear. V was pared by 6 bases and J by 0 bases, with 12 bases between. The CDR3 sequence is 14 residues long. Germline V gene lookup returns CDR1 MNHEY and CDR2 SMNVEV (reference sequence). CDR3 in amino acids: CASRESVSSYEQYV. The CDR3 coding sequence is TGTGCCAGCAGAGAGAGTGTTAGCTCCTACGAGCAGTACGTC.

The chain is built from TRBV7-3 and TRBJ1-2; maybe TRBD1 (5 bases). Germline V gene sequence: CDR1 SGHTA, CDR2 FQGTGA. The CDR3 has 23 amino acids. Trimming left V 5 bases short and J 1 base short, with 38 bases between. The CDR3 nucleotides read TGTGCCAGCAGCCTCCCCAGGGATCTGGTCCCAAAGACCATGTTTCGAGTTAACTATGGCTACACCTTC. It encodes CASSLPRDLVPKTMFRVNYGYTF.

This chain uses TRBV27 with TRBJ2-7; 7 nucleotides line up with TRBD1. The germline gives CDR1 MNHEY, CDR2 SMNVEV (reference sequence). The V segment lost 10 bases and the J segment 5 bases; nucleotides outside the gene matches: 8. CDR3 length: 12 residues. CDR3 region: CATSGQDHEQYF. CDR3 DNA: TGTGCCACCTCAGGACAGGACCACGAGCAGTACTTC.

The chain has TRBV20-1 and TRBJ2-3; the D gene is possibly TRBD2 (5 bases). This CDR3 is 14 amino acids long. V lost 6 bases and J lost 1, with 14 bases in between. CDR1 DFQATT and CDR2 SNEGSKA come from the germline V gene (reference sequence). DNA for the CDR3: TGCAGTGCGCTGTCTAGCACCCGCACAGATACGCAGTATTTT. It specifies CSALSSTRTDTQYF.

The chain recombines TRBV29-1 with TRBJ2-7; TRBD1 aligns across 9 bases. The V and J ends lost 7 bases and 1 base, in that order; junction bases with no gene match: 5. CDR1 and CDR2 (germline): SQVTM, ANQGSEA. The CDR3 extends over 13 amino acids. CDR3 sequence reads: CSAWDRDSYEQYF. CDR3 coding DNA: TGCAGCGCATGGGACAGGGATTCCTACGAGCAGTACTTC.

The V gene is TRBV6-2 or TRBV6-3, the J gene TRBJ2-2; 7 bases agree with TRBD2. With V trimmed by 6 bases and J by 4 bases, 8 bases remained unmatched. The CDR3 runs to 15 residues. Germline values: CDR1 MNHEY, CDR2 SVGEGT. CDR3 sequence (DNA): TGTGCCAGCAGCCTTCGGGGGGACTTCACCGGGGAGCTGTTTTTT. It specifies CASSLRGDFTGELFF.

The V call is TRBV5-1, the J call TRBJ1-1; D unresolved. The ends were cut back, 6 bases at V and 7 bases at J, with 19 bases in the middle. In germline, CDR1 is SGHRS, CDR2 YFSETQ. CDR3 length: 14 residues. The CDR3 nucleotides are TGCGCCAGCAAAGCAGTGGGAGCTTGGGATGAAGCTTTCTTT. Translation: CASKAVGAWDEAFF.

The chain is built from TRBV7-6 and TRBJ1-5; D not resolved. The ends were cut back, 4 bases at V and 2 bases at J, with 6 bases in the middle. Germline CDR1 SGHVS, CDR2 FNYEAQ. This CDR3 region has 13 residues. The CDR3: CASSSAGNQPQHF. CDR3 bases: TGTGCCAGCAGCTCTGCCGGCAATCAGCCCCAGCATTTT.

The rearrangement links TRBV4-1 to TRBJ2-5; D possibly corresponds to TRBD1 (6 bases). The germline V gene encodes CDR1 MGHRA and CDR2 YSYEKL. With 3 bases removed from V and 5 bases from J, the gap between germline ends came to 16 bases. The CDR3 is 15 residues long. The CDR3 DNA is TGCGCCAGCAGCCAGGGCACAGGGTCCTACGAGACCCAGTACTTC. Protein product: CASSQGTGSYETQYF.

The chain recombines TRBV3-1 with TRBJ1-2; no firm D call. The CDR3 loop spans 13 amino acids. The V and J ends lost 0 bases and 8 bases respectively, with 10 bases between them. Germline V gene lookup returns CDR1 LGHDT and CDR2 YNNKEL (reference sequence). DNA of the CDR3: TGTGCCAGCAGCCAAGAAGAGAAGGAAGGCTACACCTTC. Its translation: CASSQEEKEGYTF. The full variable domain, its missing parts supplied by reference TRBV3-1 and TRBJ1-2, is DTAVSQTPKYLVTQMGNDKSIKCEQNLGHDTMYWYKQDSKKFLKIMFSYNNKELIINETVPNRFSPKSPDKAHLNLHINSLELGDSAVYFCASSQEEKEGYTFGSGTRLTVV.

The V and J genes are TRBV11-2 and TRBJ1-6; TRBD1 matches 8 bases. CDR3 length: 16 amino acids. J was trimmed by 7 bases and V by 1 base; bases with no gene match: 6. The germline V gene encodes CDR1 SGHAT and CDR2 FQNNGV. DNA of the CDR3: TGTGCCAGCAGCTTAGTCGCAGGGGGCTTAAATTCACCCCTCCACTTT. As protein: CASSLVAGGLNSPLHF.

This clonotype turned up a few times. The rearrangement links TRBV14 to TRBJ2-5; no definite D call. The V end lost 3 bases, the J end lost 4 bases, and 12 bases lay between the germline ends. CDR1 is SGHDN, CDR2 FVKESK, per germline. The CDR3 has 14 residues. CDR3 sequence reads: CASSHSYSLETQYF. The CDR3 DNA follows: TGTGCCAGCAGCCATTCGTACAGCCTAGAGACCCAGTACTTC.

Points on this clonotype: At one end, the junction sequence differs from germline, possibly due to a read error. The chain has TRBV6-2 or TRBV6-3 and TRBJ2-5; TRBD2 aligns across 11 bases. Germline CDR1 reads MNHEY; CDR2 reads SVGEGT. The CDR3 covers 17 residues. CDR3 region: CASSYSPSGGWRETQYF. The CDR3 coding sequence is TGTGCCAGCAGCTACTCGCCTAGCGGGGGGTGGCGAGAGACCCAGTACTTC.

The CDR3 is CASSSGGHNEQFF. In nucleotides, the CDR3 is TGCGCCAGCAGCTCAGGTGGACACAATGAGCAGTTCTTC. The J gene is TRBJ2-1, the V gene TRBV5-1; D not resolved. Germline CDR1 is SGHRS and CDR2 is YFSETQ. The CDR3 length is 13 residues. Trimming took 3 bases from V and 5 from J, leaving 9 bases between them.